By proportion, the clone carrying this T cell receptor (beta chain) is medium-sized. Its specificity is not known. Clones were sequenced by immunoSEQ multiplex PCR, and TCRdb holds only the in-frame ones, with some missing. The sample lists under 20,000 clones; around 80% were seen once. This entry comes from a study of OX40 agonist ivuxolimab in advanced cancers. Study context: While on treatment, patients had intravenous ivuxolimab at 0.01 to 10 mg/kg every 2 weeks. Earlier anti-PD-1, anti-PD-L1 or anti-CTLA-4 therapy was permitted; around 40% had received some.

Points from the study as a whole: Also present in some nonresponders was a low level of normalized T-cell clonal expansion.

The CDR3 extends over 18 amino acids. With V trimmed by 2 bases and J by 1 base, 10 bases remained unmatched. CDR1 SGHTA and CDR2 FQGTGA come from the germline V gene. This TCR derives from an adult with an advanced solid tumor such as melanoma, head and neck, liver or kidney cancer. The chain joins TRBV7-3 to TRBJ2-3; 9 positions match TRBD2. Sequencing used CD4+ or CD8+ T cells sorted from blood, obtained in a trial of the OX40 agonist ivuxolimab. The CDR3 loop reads CASSLVIAGAAGTDTQYF. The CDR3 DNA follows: TGTGCCAGCAGCTTAGTGATAGCGGGAGCAGCGGGCACAGATACGCAGTATTTT. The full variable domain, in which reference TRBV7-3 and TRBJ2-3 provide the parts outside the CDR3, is GAGVSQTPSNKVTEKGKYVELRCDPISGHTALYWYRQSLGQGPEFLIYFQGTGAADDSGLPNDRFFAVRPEGSVSTLKIQRTERGDSAVYLCASSLVIAGAAGTDTQYFGPGTRLTVL.